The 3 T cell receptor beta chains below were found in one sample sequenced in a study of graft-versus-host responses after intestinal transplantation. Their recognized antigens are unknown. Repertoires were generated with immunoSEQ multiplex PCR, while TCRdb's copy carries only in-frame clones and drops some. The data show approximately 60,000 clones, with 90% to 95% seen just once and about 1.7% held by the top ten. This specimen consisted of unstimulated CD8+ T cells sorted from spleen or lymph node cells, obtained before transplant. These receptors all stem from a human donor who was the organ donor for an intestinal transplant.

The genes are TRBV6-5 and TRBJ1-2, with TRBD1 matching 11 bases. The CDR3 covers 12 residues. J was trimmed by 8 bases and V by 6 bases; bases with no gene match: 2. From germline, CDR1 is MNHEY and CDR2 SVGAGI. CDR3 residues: CASRDRGQGYTF. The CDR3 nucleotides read TGTGCCAGCAGGGACAGGGGGCAAGGCTACACCTTC.

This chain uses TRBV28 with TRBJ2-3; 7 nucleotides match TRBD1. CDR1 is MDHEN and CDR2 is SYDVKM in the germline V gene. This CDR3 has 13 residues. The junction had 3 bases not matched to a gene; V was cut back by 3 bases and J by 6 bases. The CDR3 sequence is CASSFRGRDTQYF. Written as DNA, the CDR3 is TGTGCCAGCAGTTTTAGGGGGCGCGATACGCAGTATTTT. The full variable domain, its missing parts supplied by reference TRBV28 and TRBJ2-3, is DVKVTQSSRYLVKRTGEKVFLECVQDMDHENMFWYRQDPGLGLRLIYFSYDVKMKEKGDIPEGYSVSREKKERFSLILESASTNQTSMYLCASSFRGRDTQYFGPGTRLTVL.

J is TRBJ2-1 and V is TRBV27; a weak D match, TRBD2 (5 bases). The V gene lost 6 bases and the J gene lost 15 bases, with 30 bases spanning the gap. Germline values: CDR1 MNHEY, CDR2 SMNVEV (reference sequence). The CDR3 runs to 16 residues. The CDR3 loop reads CASSPTPAGPGRALFF. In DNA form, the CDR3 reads TGTGCCAGCAGCCCGACCCCTGCGGGTCCGGGAAGAGCGCTGTTCTTC.